This T cell receptor (beta chain) was captured in a study of T cell responses to AZD1222 COVID-19 vaccine. The CDR3 runs to 13 residues. V was shortened by 2 bases and J by 4 bases, with 6 bases between the two germline ends. Study observations and caveats: In all cases, repertoires were sampled only after the peak T cell response. Donors skewed white British and female; clonal diversity was possibly underestimated.

A word on this clone: The target antigen is unknown.

The method was immunoSEQ multiplex PCR; TCRdb's version includes in-frame clones alone and lacks a portion of them. The sample has under 150,000 clones; roughly nine tenths are singletons. Sample: peripheral blood, taken on day 0 of AZD1222 vaccination. This TCR was recovered from an adult in good health. The chain joins TRBV12-3 or TRBV12-4 to TRBJ1-5; no clear D. CDR3 DNA: TGTGCCAGCAGTTTAAACGGGAATCAGCCCCAGCATTTT. Translated: CASSLNGNQPQHF.